This T cell receptor (beta chain) was observed in a study of cytomegalovirus exposure and HLA in healthy donors. Overall study: From HLA-typed donors, an early data release held approximately 85 million unique TCRs. Points from the study as a whole: Previous analysis showed most TCR beta V segments were productive about 90% or about 30% of the time. A later analysis linked a missense DCLRE1C variant to TCR beta V- and J-gene trimming. The number of N-insertions in an Asian-associated ancestry cluster was reportedly below the roughly 700-donor mean in a later analysis.

Researchers ran the PCR with 60 Vbeta and 13 Jbeta primers. Sequencing was performed with immunoSEQ multiplex PCR; in TCRdb, only in-frame clones are kept and a portion is missing. The sample data list around 37,000 clones. The germline V gene encodes CDR1 MNHNY and CDR2 SVGAGI (reference sequence). With 5 bases removed from V and 10 bases from J, the gap between germline ends came to 14 bases. The CDR3 consists of 12 residues. Concerning this clone itself: Its antigen is not identified.

This rearrangement joins TRBV6-6 to TRBJ1-2; weak D call: TRBD1 (5 bases). Input material: PBMCs. This TCR was recovered from a human donor in good health. The CDR3 region has the DNA TGTGCCAGCAGTGGGACTGTGGCTGTCTACACCTTC. Translated: CASSGTVAVYTF.